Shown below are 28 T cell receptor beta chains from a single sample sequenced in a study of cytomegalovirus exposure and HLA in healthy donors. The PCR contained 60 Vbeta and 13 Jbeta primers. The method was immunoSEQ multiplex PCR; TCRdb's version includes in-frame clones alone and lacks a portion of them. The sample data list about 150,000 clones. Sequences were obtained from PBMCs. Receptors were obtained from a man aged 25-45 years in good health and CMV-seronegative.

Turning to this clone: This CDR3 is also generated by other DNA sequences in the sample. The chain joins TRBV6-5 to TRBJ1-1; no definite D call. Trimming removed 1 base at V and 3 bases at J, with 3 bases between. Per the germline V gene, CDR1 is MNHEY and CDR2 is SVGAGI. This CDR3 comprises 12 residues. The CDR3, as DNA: TGTGCCAGCAGTTACTTAGACACTGAAGCTTTCTTT. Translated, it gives CASSYLDTEAFF.

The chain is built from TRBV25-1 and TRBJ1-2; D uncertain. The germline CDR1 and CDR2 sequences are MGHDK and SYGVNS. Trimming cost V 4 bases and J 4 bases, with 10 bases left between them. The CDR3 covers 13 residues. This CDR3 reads CASSVTNGYGYTF. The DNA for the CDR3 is TGTGCCAGCAGTGTTACGAACGGCTATGGCTACACCTTC.

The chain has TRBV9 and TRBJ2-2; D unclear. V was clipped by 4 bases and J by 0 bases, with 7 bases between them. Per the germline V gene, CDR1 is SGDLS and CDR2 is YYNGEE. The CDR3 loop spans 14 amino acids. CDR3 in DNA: TGTGCCAGCAGCCCTCGTACGAACACCGGGGAGCTGTTTTTT. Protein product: CASSPRTNTGELFF.

Here the CDR3 reads CASSAGQGRDEQYF. CDR3 bases: TGTGCCAGCAGCGCGGGACAGGGACGGGACGAGCAGTACTTC. The V and J genes are TRBV7-2 and TRBJ2-7, with TRBD1 matching over 9 bases. V was pared by 5 bases and J by 5 bases, with 7 bases of the junction left unmatched. This CDR3 has 14 amino acids. Germline lookup yields CDR1 SGHTA and CDR2 FQGNSA.

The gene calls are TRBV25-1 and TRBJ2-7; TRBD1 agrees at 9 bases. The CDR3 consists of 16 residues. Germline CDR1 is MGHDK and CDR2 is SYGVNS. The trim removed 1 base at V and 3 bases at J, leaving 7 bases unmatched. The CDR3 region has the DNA TGTGCCAGCAGTGAATGGGGGACAGGGAGTATCTACGAGCAGTACTTC. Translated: CASSEWGTGSIYEQYF.

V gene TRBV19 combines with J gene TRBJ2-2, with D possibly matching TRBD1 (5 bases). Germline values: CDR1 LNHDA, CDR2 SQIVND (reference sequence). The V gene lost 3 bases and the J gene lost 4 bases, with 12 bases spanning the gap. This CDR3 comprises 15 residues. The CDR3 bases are TGTGCCAGTAGTATCGGCAGGGTAATCACCGGGGAGCTGTTTTTT. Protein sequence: CASSIGRVITGELFF.

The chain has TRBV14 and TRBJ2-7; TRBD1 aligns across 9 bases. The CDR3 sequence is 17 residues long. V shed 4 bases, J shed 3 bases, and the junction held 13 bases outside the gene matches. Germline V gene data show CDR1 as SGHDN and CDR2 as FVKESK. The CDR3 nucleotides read TGTGCCAGCAGCCCGCCAGGGGGGGACAGGGTCGTCTACGAGCAGTACTTC. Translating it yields CASSPPGGDRVVYEQYF.

The CDR3 DNA reads TGTGCCAGCAAGGAGGGGACAGGGGTTCTCTACGAGCAGTACTTC. Protein: CASKEGTGVLYEQYF. The chain combines TRBV28 with TRBJ2-7, with 10 bases lining up with TRBD1. CDR1 and CDR2 from the germline V gene are MDHEN and SYDVKM. The junction had 9 bases not matched to a gene; V was cut back by 7 bases and J by 3 bases. The CDR3 consists of 15 residues. Complete variable domain (other parts from reference TRBV28 and TRBJ2-7): DVKVTQSSRYLVKRTGEKVFLECVQDMDHENMFWYRQDPGLGLRLIYFSYDVKMKEKGDIPEGYSVSREKKERFSLILESASTNQTSMYLCASKEGTGVLYEQYFGPGTRLTVT.

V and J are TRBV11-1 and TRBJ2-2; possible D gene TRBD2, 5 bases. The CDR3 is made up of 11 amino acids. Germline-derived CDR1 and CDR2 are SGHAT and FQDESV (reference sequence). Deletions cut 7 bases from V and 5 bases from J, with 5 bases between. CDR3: CASKRTGELFF. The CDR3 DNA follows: TGTGCCAGCAAGCGGACCGGGGAGCTGTTTTTT.

DNA of the CDR3: TGTGCCAGCAGCTTAGGGACCGGAGGGCAGTACTTC. It translates to CASSLGTGGQYF. The gene calls are TRBV11-2 and TRBJ2-7, with D maybe TRBD2 (5 bases). The V and J ends lost 1 base and 9 bases respectively, with 10 bases between them. The CDR3 length is 12 residues. The germline CDR1 and CDR2 sequences are SGHAT and FQNNGV.

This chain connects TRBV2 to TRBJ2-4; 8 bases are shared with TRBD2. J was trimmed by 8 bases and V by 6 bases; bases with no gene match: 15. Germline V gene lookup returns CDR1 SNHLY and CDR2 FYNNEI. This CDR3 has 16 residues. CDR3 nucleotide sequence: TGTGCCAGCAGGACAACCGGGACTAGTTTTTTTGACATTCAGTACTTC. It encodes CASRTTGTSFFDIQYF.

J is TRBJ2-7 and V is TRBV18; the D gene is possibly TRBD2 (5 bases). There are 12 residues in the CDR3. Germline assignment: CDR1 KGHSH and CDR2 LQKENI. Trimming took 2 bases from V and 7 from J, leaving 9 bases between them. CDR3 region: CASSPISGEQYF. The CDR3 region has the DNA TGTGCCAGCTCACCAATTTCGGGGGAGCAGTACTTC.

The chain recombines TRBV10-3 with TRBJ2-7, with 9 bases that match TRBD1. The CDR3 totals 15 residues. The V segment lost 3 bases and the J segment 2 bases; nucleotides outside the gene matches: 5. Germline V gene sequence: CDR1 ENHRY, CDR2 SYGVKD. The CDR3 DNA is TGTGCCATCAGTGATGCGGACAGGGGCCCCTACGAGCAGTACTTC. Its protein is CAISDADRGPYEQYF.

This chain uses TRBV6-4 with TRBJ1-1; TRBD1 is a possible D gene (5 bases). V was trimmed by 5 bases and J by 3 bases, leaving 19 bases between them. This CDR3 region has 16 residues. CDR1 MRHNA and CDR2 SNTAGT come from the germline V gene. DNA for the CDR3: TGTGCCAGCAGTCTCGCCTGGGGGGATAGGTACACTGAAGCTTTCTTT. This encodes CASSLAWGDRYTEAFF.

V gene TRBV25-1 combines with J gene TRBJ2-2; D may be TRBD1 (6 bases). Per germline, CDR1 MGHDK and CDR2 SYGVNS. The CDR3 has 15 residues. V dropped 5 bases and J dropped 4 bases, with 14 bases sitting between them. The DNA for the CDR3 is TGTGCCAGCAGTCGATCGACAGGACCCACCGGGGAGCTGTTTTTT. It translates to CASSRSTGPTGELFF.

In DNA form, the CDR3 reads TGCGCCAGCAGCTACTCCCGGGGGGAGACCCAGTACTTC. Residues: CASSYSRGETQYF. The chain joins TRBV5-1 to TRBJ2-5; possible D gene TRBD2, 6 bases. V gave up 3 bases and J gave up 5 bases, with 11 bases separating them. Germline V gene lookup returns CDR1 SGHRS and CDR2 YFSETQ. The CDR3 contains 13 residues.

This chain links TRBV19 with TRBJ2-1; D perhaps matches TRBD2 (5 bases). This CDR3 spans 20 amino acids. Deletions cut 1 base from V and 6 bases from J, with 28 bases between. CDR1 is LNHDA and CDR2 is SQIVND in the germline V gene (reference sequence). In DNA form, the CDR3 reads TGTGCCAGTAGTATAGCAAGATTTTTCAGACTGGGAGAAGTAAGCAATGAGCAGTTCTTC. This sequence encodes CASSIARFFRLGEVSNEQFF.

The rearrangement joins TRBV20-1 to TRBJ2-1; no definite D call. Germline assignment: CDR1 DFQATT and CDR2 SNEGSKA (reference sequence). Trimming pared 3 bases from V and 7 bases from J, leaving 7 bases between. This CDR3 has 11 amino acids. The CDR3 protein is CSASPKNEQFF. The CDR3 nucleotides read TGCAGTGCTAGCCCTAAAAATGAGCAGTTCTTC.

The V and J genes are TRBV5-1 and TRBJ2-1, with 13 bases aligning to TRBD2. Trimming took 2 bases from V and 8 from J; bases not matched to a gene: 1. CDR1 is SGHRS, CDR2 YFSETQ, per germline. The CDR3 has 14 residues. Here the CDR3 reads CASSLLAGGDEQFF. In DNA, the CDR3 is TGCGCCAGCAGCTTACTAGCGGGAGGGGATGAGCAGTTCTTC. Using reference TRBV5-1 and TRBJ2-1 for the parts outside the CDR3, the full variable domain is KAGVTQTPRYLIKTRGQQVTLSCSPISGHRSVSWYQQTPGQGLQFLFEYFSETQRNKGNFPGRFSGRQFSNSRSEMNVSTLELGDSALYLCASSLLAGGDEQFFGPGTRLTVL.

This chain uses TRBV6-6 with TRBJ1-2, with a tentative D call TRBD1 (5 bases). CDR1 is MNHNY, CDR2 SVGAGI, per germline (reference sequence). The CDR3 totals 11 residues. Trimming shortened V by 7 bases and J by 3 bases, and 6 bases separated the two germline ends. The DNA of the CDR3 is TGTGCCAGCACGGGGGACTATGGCTACACCTTC. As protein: CASTGDYGYTF.

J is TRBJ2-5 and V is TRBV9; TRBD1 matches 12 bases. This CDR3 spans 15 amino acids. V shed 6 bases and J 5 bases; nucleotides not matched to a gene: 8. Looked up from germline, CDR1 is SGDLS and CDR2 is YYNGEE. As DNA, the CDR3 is TGTGCCAGCACCTCCCGAGGGACAGGGGGCGAGACCCAGTACTTC. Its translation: CASTSRGTGGETQYF. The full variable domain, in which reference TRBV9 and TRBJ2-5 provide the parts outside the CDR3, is DSGVTQTPKHLITATGQRVTLRCSPRSGDLSVYWYQQSLDQGLQFLIQYYNGEERAKGNILERFSAQQFPDLHSELNLSSLELGDSALYFCASTSRGTGGETQYFGPGTRLLVL.

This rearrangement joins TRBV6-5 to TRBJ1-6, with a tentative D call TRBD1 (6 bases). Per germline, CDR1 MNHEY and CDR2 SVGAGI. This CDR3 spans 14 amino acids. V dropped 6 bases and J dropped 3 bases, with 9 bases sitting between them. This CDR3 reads CASRHRVYNSPLHF. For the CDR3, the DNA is TGTGCCAGCAGGCACAGGGTCTATAATTCACCCCTCCACTTT.

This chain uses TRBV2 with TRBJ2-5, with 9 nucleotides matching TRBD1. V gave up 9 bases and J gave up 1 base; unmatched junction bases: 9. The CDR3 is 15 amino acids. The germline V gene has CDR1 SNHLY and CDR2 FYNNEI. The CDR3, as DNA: TGTGCCAGAAGGGACAGGGAAGACCCCCAAGAGACCCAGTACTTC. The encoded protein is CARRDREDPQETQYF.

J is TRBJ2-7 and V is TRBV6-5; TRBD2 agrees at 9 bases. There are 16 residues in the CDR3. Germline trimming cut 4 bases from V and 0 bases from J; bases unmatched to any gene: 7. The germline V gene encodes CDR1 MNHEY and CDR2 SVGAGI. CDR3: CASSSPSGAGSYEQYF. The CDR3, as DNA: TGTGCCAGCAGTTCCCCTAGCGGGGCGGGCTCCTACGAGCAGTACTTC.

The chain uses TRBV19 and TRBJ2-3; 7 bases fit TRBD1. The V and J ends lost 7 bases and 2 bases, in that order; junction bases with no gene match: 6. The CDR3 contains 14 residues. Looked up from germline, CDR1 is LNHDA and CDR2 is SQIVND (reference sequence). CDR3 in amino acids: CASKGAFATDTQYF. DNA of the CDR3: TGTGCCAGTAAGGGGGCTTTCGCCACAGATACGCAGTATTTT.

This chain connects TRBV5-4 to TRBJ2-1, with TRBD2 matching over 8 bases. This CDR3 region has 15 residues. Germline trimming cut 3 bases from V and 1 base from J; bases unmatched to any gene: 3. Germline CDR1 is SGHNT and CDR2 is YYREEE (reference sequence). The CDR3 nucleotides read TGTGCCAGCAGCTCCGGACTAGCTTCCTACAATGAGCAGTTCTTC. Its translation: CASSSGLASYNEQFF.

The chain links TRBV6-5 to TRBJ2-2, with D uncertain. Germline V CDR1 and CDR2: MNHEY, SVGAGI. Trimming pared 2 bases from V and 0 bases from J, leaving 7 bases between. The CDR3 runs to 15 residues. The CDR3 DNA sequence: TGTGCCAGCAGTTACGGGCTGACGAACACCGGGGAGCTGTTTTTT. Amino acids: CASSYGLTNTGELFF.

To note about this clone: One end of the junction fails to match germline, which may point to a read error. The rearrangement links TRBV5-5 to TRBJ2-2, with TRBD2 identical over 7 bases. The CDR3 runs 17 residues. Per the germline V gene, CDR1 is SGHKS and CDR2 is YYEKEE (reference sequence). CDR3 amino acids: CASSLGARERHTAELFF. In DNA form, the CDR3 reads TGTGCCAGCAGCTTGGGCGCGCGGGAGAGGCACACCGCGGAGCTGTTTTTT.